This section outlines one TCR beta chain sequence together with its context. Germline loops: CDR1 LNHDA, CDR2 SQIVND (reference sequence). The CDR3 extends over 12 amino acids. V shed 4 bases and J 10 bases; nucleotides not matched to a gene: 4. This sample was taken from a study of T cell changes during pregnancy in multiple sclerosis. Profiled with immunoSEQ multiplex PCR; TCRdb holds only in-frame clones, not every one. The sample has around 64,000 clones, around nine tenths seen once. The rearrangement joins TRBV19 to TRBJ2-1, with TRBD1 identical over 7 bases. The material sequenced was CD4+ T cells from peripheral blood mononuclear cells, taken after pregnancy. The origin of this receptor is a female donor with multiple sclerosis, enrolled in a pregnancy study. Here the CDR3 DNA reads TGTGCCAGTAGTACAGGGGGACAGGAGCAGTTCTTC. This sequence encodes CASSTGGQEQFF.